These T cell receptor beta chains were read from a single sample in a study of blood T cell repertoires in COVID-19. Sequencing was performed with immunoSEQ multiplex PCR; in TCRdb, only in-frame clones are kept and a portion is missing. Of about 380,000 clones detected, 90% appear once; the ten largest clones hold 6% to 7.5%. The sequencing sample was made of peripheral blood. These receptors all stem from a man between 18 and 35 years old with active or convalescent COVID-19. CDR3s leave out the opening cysteine and the closing phenylalanine or tryptophan. Each record gives: J gene, CDR3 length, V gene, CDR3 protein.

J: TRBJ1-4
length: 12
V: TRBV11-2
CDR3: ASSSTGGDEKLF

J: TRBJ2-1
length: 15
V: TRBV7-6
CDR3: ASSLGMGQRYDNEQF

J: TRBJ1-5
length: 12
V: TRBV6-2/TRBV6-3
CDR3: ASSSPDRGQPQH

J: TRBJ1-5
length: 14
V: TRBV5-5
CDR3: ASSSVEGSLHQPQH

J: TRBJ2-1
length: 13
V: TRBV20-1
CDR3: SASSAGVAYNEQF

J: TRBJ1-1
length: 12
V: TRBV5-6
CDR3: ASSTPGQGDEAF

J: TRBJ2-1
length: 9
V: TRBV7-2
CDR3: ASSLNSEQF

J: TRBJ2-7
length: 9
V: TRBV6-1
CDR3: ASSDSNEQY

J: TRBJ2-5
length: 11
V: TRBV7-9
CDR3: ASSLSVQETQY

J: TRBJ1-1
length: 13
V: TRBV9
CDR3: ASSAKREGNTEAF

J: TRBJ2-6
length: 12
V: TRBV29-1
CDR3: SVGVRSGANVLT

J: TRBJ1-5
length: 14
V: TRBV25-1
CDR3: ASSSAGTSSNQPQH

J: TRBJ1-2
length: 11
V: TRBV27
CDR3: ASSSGYDYGYT

J: TRBJ1-2
length: 10
V: TRBV27
CDR3: ASSPDRSAWT

J: TRBJ1-2
length: 12
V: TRBV6-2/TRBV6-3
CDR3: ASSLQGGPYGYT

J: TRBJ1-4
length: 11
V: TRBV29-1
CDR3: SVGDRMGEKLF

J: TRBJ1-1
length: 11
V: TRBV6-2/TRBV6-3
CDR3: ASSLVRGTEAF

J: TRBJ1-1
length: 11
V: TRBV27
CDR3: ASSPDTDTEAF

J: TRBJ2-3
length: 16
V: TRBV7-9
CDR3: ASSLGIAGGPSTDTQY

J: TRBJ1-4
length: 12
V: TRBV5-1
CDR3: ASRKGATNEKLF

J: TRBJ2-1
length: 15
V: TRBV7-6
CDR3: ASSLDISSGSGNEQF

J: TRBJ2-5
length: 12
V: TRBV7-2
CDR3: ASSSQGQEETQY

J: TRBJ2-7
length: 10
V: TRBV2
CDR3: ASLRSSYEQY

J: TRBJ1-4
length: 14
V: TRBV3-1/TRBV3-2
CDR3: ASSQDQAGGNEKLF

J: TRBJ2-5
length: 13
V: TRBV5-1
CDR3: ASSLVGDTSETQY

J: TRBJ1-3
length: 13
V: TRBV7-2
CDR3: ASSLGLSSGNTIY

J: TRBJ2-1
length: 13
V: TRBV2
CDR3: ASRAGEDLWNEQF

J: TRBJ2-7
length: 11
V: TRBV27
CDR3: ASSLAGDREQY

J: TRBJ2-7
length: 11
V: TRBV2
CDR3: ASREDRVNEQY

J: TRBJ2-3
length: 17
V: TRBV24-1
CDR3: ATSGRPPLAGGRTDTQY

J: TRBJ2-7
length: 12
V: TRBV11-2
CDR3: ASSLASSGYEQY

J: TRBJ1-4
length: 13
V: TRBV15
CDR3: ATSRGRSTNEKLF

J: TRBJ1-2
length: 11
V: TRBV3-1/TRBV3-2
CDR3: ASSHTTGEGYT

J: TRBJ2-3
length: 14
V: TRBV11-3
CDR3: ASSLAGTSYTDTQY

J: TRBJ1-2
length: 12
V: TRBV5-8
CDR3: ASSFYRGWNGYT

J: TRBJ2-5
length: 13
V: TRBV4-3
CDR3: ASSPGTGDQETQY

J: TRBJ1-4
length: 12
V: TRBV28
CDR3: ASSLDRVDEKLF